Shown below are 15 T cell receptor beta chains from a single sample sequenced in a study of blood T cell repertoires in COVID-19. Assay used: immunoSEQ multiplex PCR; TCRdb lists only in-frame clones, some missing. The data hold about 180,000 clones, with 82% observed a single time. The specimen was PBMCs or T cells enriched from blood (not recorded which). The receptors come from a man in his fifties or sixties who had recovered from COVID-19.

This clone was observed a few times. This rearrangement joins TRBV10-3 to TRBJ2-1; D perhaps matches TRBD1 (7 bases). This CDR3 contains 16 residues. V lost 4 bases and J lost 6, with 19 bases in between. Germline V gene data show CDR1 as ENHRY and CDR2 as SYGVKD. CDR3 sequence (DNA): TGTGCCATCAGTGGTAAACAGGGGACTCGTCCCAATGAGCAGTTCTTC. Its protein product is CAISGKQGTRPNEQFF.

This CDR3 is CASSWAGTGVQETQYF. For the CDR3, the DNA is TGTGCCAGCAGCTGGGCGGGGACAGGGGTCCAAGAGACCCAGTACTTC. The gene calls are TRBV7-2 and TRBJ2-5, with 10 bases fitting TRBD1. The CDR3 contains 16 residues. V lost 4 bases to trimming and J lost 1 base; unmatched junction nucleotides: 6. The germline CDR1 and CDR2 sequences are SGHTA and FQGNSA.

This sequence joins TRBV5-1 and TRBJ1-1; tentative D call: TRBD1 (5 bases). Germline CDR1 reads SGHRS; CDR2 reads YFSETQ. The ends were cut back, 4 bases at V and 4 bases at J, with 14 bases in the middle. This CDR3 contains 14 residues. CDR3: CASSPNSGSTEAFF. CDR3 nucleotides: TGCGCCAGCAGCCCCAACTCAGGGTCCACTGAAGCTTTCTTT.

In nucleotides, the CDR3 is TGTGCCAGCAGCTCGAGACAAGAGACCCAGTACTTC. Amino acids: CASSSRQETQYF. This sequence joins TRBV13 and TRBJ2-5; unclear D gene. V lost 4 bases and J lost 2, with 5 bases in between. The CDR3 is made up of 12 amino acids. The germline gives CDR1 PRHDT, CDR2 FYEKMQ (reference sequence).

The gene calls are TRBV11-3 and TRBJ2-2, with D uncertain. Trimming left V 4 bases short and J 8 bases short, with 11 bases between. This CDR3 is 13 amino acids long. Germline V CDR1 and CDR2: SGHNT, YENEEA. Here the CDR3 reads CASSSLIEGELFF. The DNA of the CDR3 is TGTGCCAGCAGCTCTCTGATAGAGGGGGAGCTGTTTTTT.

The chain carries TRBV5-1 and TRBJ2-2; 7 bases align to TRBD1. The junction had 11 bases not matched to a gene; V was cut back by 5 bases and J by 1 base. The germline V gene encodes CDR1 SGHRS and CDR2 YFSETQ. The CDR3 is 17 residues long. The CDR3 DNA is TGCGCCAGCAGGAACAGGGGAAGGGCTATGAACACCGGGGAGCTGTTTTTT. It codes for CASRNRGRAMNTGELFF.

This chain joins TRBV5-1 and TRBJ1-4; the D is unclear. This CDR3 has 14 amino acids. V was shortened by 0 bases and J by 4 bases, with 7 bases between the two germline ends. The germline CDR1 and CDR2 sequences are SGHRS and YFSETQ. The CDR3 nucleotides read TGCGCCAGCAGCTTGGCCGGGATTAATGAAAAACTGTTTTTT. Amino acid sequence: CASSLAGINEKLFF.

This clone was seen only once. CDR3 residues: CASGTGGGNQPQHF. The CDR3 DNA is TGTGCCAGCGGGACAGGGGGTGGTAATCAGCCCCAGCATTTT. The V gene is TRBV28, the J gene TRBJ1-5; 11 nucleotides line up with TRBD1. The CDR3 has 14 amino acids. With V trimmed by 8 bases and J by 4 bases, 4 bases remained unmatched. The germline gives CDR1 MDHEN, CDR2 SYDVKM.

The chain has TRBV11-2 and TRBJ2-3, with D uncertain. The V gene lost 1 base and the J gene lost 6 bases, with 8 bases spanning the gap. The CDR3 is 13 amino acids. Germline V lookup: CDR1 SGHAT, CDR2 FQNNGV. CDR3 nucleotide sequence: TGTGCCAGCAGCTTAGCTTTTTTGGATACGCAGTATTTT. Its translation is CASSLAFLDTQYF. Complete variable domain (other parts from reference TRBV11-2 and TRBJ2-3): EAGVAQSPRYKIIEKRQSVAFWCNPISGHATLYWYQQILGQGPKLLIQFQNNGVVDDSQLPKDRFSAERLKGVDSTLKIQPAKLEDSAVYLCASSLAFLDTQYFGPGTRLTVL.

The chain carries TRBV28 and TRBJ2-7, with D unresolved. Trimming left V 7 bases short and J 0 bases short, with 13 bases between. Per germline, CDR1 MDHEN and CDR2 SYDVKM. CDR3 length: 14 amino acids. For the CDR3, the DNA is TGTGCCAGCAAGGATGCAGGCCTCTCCTACGAGCAGTACTTC. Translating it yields CASKDAGLSYEQYF.

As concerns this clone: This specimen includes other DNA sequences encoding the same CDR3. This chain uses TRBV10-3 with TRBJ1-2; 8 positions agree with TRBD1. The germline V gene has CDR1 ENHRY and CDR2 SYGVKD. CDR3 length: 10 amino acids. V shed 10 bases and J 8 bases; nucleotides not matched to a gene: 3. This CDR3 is CATGQGGYTF. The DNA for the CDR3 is TGTGCCACCGGACAGGGCGGCTACACCTTC.

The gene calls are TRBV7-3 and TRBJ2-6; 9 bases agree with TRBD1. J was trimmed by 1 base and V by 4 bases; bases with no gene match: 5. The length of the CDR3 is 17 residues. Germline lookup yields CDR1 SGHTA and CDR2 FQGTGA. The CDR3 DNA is TGTGCCAGCAGCTCCACAGGGGGCGCGTCTGGGGCCAACGTCCTGACTTTC. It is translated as CASSSTGGASGANVLTF.

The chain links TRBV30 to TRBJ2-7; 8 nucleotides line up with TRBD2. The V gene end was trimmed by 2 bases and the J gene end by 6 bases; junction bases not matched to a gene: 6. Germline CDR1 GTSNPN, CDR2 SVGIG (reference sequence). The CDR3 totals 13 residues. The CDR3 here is CAWSRGGIGEQYF. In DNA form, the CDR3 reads TGTGCCTGGAGTCGGGGGGGGATTGGCGAGCAGTACTTC.

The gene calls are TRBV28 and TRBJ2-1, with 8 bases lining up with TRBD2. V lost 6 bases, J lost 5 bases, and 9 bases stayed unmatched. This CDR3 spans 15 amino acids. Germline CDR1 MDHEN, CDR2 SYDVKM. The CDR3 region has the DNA TGTGCCAGCAGAGGAGCGGGGGAGTATCACAATGAGCAGTTCTTC. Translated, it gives CASRGAGEYHNEQFF.

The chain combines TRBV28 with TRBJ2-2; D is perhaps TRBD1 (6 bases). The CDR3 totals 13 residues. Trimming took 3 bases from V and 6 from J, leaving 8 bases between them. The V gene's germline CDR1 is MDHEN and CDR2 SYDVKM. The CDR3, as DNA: TGTGCCAGCAGTTTCAGGGGTTCCGGGGAGCTGTTTTTT. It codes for CASSFRGSGELFF.